One and the same sample provided the 25 T cell receptor beta chains below, sequenced in a study of blood T cell repertoires in COVID-19. Using immunoSEQ multiplex PCR, the repertoire was profiled, and TCRdb retains in-frame clones only, with some absent. This table has some 150,000 clones, 80% appearing once. Sequenced sample: peripheral blood. These receptors were taken from a woman aged 45-60 years with acute or convalescent COVID-19.

The V gene is TRBV4-3, the J gene TRBJ2-2, with 7 bases identical to TRBD1. CDR3 length: 19 amino acids. Looked up from germline, CDR1 is LGHNA and CDR2 is YSLEER. V lost 4 bases, J lost 2 bases, and 16 bases stayed unmatched. CDR3 protein: CASSPISLQGPSNTGELFF. The CDR3 bases are TGCGCCAGCAGCCCGATTTCTTTACAGGGGCCTTCTAACACCGGGGAGCTGTTTTTT.

This clone was recorded only once. This chain links TRBV5-1 with TRBJ1-3; TRBD1 is a possible D gene (5 bases). With 2 bases removed from V and 2 bases from J, the gap between germline ends came to 14 bases. From germline, CDR1 is SGHRS and CDR2 YFSETQ. The CDR3 runs to 16 residues. CDR3 loop: CASSFGGGSAGNTIYF. CDR3 DNA sequence: TGCGCCAGCAGCTTTGGTGGGGGGTCAGCTGGAAACACCATATATTTT.

This chain uses TRBV19 with TRBJ1-1; D unclear. The CDR3 extends over 15 amino acids. Germline V gives CDR1 LNHDA, CDR2 SQIVND (reference sequence). The V end was cut by 5 bases, the J end by 0 bases, with 13 bases between. The CDR3 region has the DNA TGTGCCAGTAGTCCCCTACGGAGTATGAACACTGAAGCTTTCTTT. It codes for CASSPLRSMNTEAFF.

The chain couples TRBV6-2 or TRBV6-3 to TRBJ1-1; no clear D gene. Germline CDR1 is MNHEY and CDR2 is SVGEGT. Trimming left V 5 bases short and J 5 bases short, with 9 bases between. This CDR3 has 12 amino acids. The CDR3 region is CASSERRTEAFF. The CDR3 DNA reads TGTGCCAGCAGTGAGAGGAGGACTGAAGCTTTCTTT.

A few counts support this clone. The CDR3 DNA follows: TGTGCCAGCAGCTTATTAGGGAGTAATGAAAAACTGTTTTTT. This sequence encodes CASSLLGSNEKLFF. The chain recombines TRBV7-2 with TRBJ1-4; D unresolved. Germline assignment: CDR1 SGHTA and CDR2 FQGNSA. V was pared by 2 bases and J by 4 bases, with 8 bases between. This CDR3 has 14 residues.

This clone showed up just a few times. The J gene is TRBJ2-7, the V gene TRBV4-2; D might be TRBD2 (7 bases). This CDR3 contains 15 residues. From germline, CDR1 is LGHNA and CDR2 YNFKEQ. The ends were cut back, 1 base at V and 3 bases at J, with 13 bases in the middle. CDR3 nucleotide sequence: TGTGCCAGCAGCCAAGGGGGAGGGGGAAGCTACGAGCAGTACTTC. It encodes CASSQGGGGSYEQYF.

This chain connects TRBV27 to TRBJ1-3, with TRBD1 matching over 8 bases. The CDR3 consists of 13 residues. J was trimmed by 9 bases and V by 5 bases; bases with no gene match: 6. Germline CDR1 MNHEY, CDR2 SMNVEV (reference sequence). CDR3 nucleotide sequence: TGTGCCAGCAGTGGGGGGGACAGGAGCACCATATATTTT. Translation: CASSGGDRSTIYF.

This chain links TRBV2 with TRBJ1-1; D gene ambiguous. V lost 7 bases, J lost 4 bases, and 13 bases lay in between. CDR3 length: 13 amino acids. The germline gives CDR1 SNHLY, CDR2 FYNNEI. The CDR3 loop is CASTVEVTTEAFF. Written as DNA, the CDR3 is TGTGCCAGCACGGTGGAGGTCACCACTGAAGCTTTCTTT.

Here the CDR3 DNA reads TGTGCCAGCAGTGAAGCGTCTGGGACAGCGTACAATGAGCAGTTCTTC. It encodes CASSEASGTAYNEQFF. The genes are TRBV2 and TRBJ2-1; the match to TRBD1 covers 7 bases. This CDR3 has 16 residues. The V and J ends lost 0 bases and 4 bases, in that order; junction bases with no gene match: 6. The germline CDR1 and CDR2 sequences are SNHLY and FYNNEI.

The chain combines TRBV27 with TRBJ1-5, with D unclear. This CDR3 comprises 15 residues. CDR1 is MNHEY, CDR2 SMNVEV, per germline (reference sequence). Trimming stripped 5 bases from V and 8 bases from J, with 19 bases between. The CDR3 loop is CASSLPRLVLEPQHF. Here the CDR3 DNA reads TGTGCCAGCAGTCTGCCGCGTCTGGTTTTGGAGCCCCAGCATTTT.

This clone was seen a handful of times. The rearrangement uses TRBV19 and TRBJ1-5; no clear D gene. This CDR3 comprises 11 residues. V was trimmed by 5 bases and J by 7 bases, leaving 6 bases between them. Looked up from germline, CDR1 is LNHDA and CDR2 is SQIVND (reference sequence). CDR3 loop: CASSGGQPQHF. In DNA form, the CDR3 reads TGTGCCAGTAGTGGTGGCCAGCCCCAGCATTTT.

This clone showed up just once. CDR3 DNA: TGTGCCTGGTCCTCGAACAACGGGGAGACCCAGTACTTC. It encodes CAWSSNNGETQYF. J is TRBJ2-5 and V is TRBV30; D gene ambiguous. The CDR3 runs 13 residues. The ends were cut back, 5 bases at V and 5 bases at J, with 15 bases in the middle. Per germline, CDR1 GTSNPN and CDR2 SVGIG (reference sequence).

In this sample, this clone turned up a few times. The chain employs TRBV4-2 and TRBJ1-5, with 7 bases that match TRBD1. This CDR3 spans 18 amino acids. The ends lost 0 bases at V and 5 bases at J; junction bases unmatched: 13. From germline, CDR1 is LGHNA and CDR2 YNFKEQ. Here the CDR3 reads CASSQDIIRGQGDQPQHF. The CDR3 nucleotides are TGTGCCAGCAGCCAAGATATAATTCGGGGGCAGGGGGATCAGCCCCAGCATTTT.

The chain joins TRBV5-1 to TRBJ2-7, with 7 bases that match TRBD1. CDR1 SGHRS and CDR2 YFSETQ come from the germline V gene. The length of the CDR3 is 14 residues. Trimming took 1 base from V and 2 from J; bases not matched to a gene: 3. The CDR3 loop reads CASSLTGVTYEQYF. CDR3 in DNA: TGCGCCAGCAGCTTGACAGGGGTCACCTACGAGCAGTACTTC.

This chain connects TRBV6-6 to TRBJ2-3, with D unresolved. Deletions cut 0 bases from V and 3 bases from J, with 7 bases between. The CDR3 extends over 14 amino acids. Germline V lookup: CDR1 MNHNY, CDR2 SVGAGI (reference sequence). The chain's CDR3 is CASSYSPGTDTQYF. In nucleotides, the CDR3 is TGTGCCAGCAGTTACTCCCCCGGTACAGATACGCAGTATTTT.

This clone was found once. The chain has TRBV30 and TRBJ1-4; the D gene is possibly TRBD1 (6 bases). With 5 bases removed from V and 3 bases from J, the gap between germline ends came to 13 bases. The CDR3 is 14 residues long. CDR1 and CDR2 (germline): GTSNPN, SVGIG (reference sequence). CDR3 DNA: TGTGCCTGGGCACACAGGGTTGCTAATGAAAAACTGTTTTTT. Protein sequence: CAWAHRVANEKLFF.

The chain recombines TRBV2 with TRBJ1-1; D gene unclear. V was shortened by 6 bases and J by 2 bases, with 10 bases between the two germline ends. This CDR3 is built from 13 residues. Germline assignment: CDR1 SNHLY and CDR2 FYNNEI. The CDR3 coding sequence is TGTGCCAGCAGCGGTCCTGCCAACACTGAAGCTTTCTTT. Its protein product is CASSGPANTEAFF. Full variable domain (outside the CDR3, taken from reference TRBV2 and TRBJ1-1): EPEVTQTPSHQVTQMGQEVILRCVPISNHLYFYWYRQILGQKVEFLVSFYNNEISEKSEIFDDQFSVERPDGSNFTLKIRSTKLEDSAMYFCASSGPANTEAFFGQGTRLTVV.

The chain combines TRBV18 with TRBJ1-5, with D maybe TRBD1 (5 bases). Trimming removed 2 bases from V and 7 bases from J, with 12 bases in between. The CDR3 consists of 14 residues. The germline V gene encodes CDR1 KGHSH and CDR2 LQKENI. Here the CDR3 DNA reads TGTGCCAGCTCACCAAGGGAGGAGGGGCAGCCCCAGCATTTT. Protein sequence: CASSPREEGQPQHF.

The chain is built from TRBV5-6 and TRBJ2-7; 8 bases agree with TRBD1. The CDR3 has 14 amino acids. The J segment lost 3 bases and the V segment lost 4 bases, leaving 6 bases of the junction unmatched. Germline V CDR1 and CDR2: SGHDT, YYEEEE. CDR3: CASSPGTGVYEQYF. The CDR3 DNA is TGTGCCAGCAGCCCGGGGACAGGAGTCTACGAGCAGTACTTC.

The CDR3 loop is CASRMNGYSTDTQYF. In nucleotides, the CDR3 is TGTGCCAGCAGAATGAACGGTTATAGCACAGATACGCAGTATTTT. The chain is built from TRBV6-5 and TRBJ2-3; the D is unclear. The CDR3 loop spans 15 amino acids. Germline CDR1 is MNHEY and CDR2 is SVGAGI. Trimming shortened V by 6 bases and J by 0 bases, and 13 bases separated the two germline ends.

This clone has only a few counts. The rearrangement uses TRBV14 and TRBJ2-7; 8 positions match TRBD2. The germline V gene encodes CDR1 SGHDN and CDR2 FVKESK. This CDR3 spans 16 amino acids. With V trimmed by 5 bases and J by 1 base, 10 bases remained unmatched. Written as DNA, the CDR3 is TGTGCCAGCAGCTCCCGGGGACTAGGCCATTCCTACGAGCAGTACTTC. It translates to CASSSRGLGHSYEQYF.

The chain recombines TRBV30 with TRBJ2-7; tentatively, D is TRBD2 (6 bases). Germline V lookup: CDR1 GTSNPN, CDR2 SVGIG (reference sequence). The V end lost 2 bases, the J end lost 4 bases, and 12 bases lay between the germline ends. The CDR3 runs 13 residues. The CDR3 protein is CAWSWLGGYEQYF. Written as DNA, the CDR3 is TGTGCCTGGAGTTGGTTGGGAGGTTACGAGCAGTACTTC. Full variable domain (missing parts from reference TRBV30 and TRBJ2-7): SQTIHQWPATLVQPVGSPLSLECTVEGTSNPNLYWYRQAAGRGLQLLFYSVGIGQISSEVPQNLSASRPQDRQFILSSKKLLLSDSGFYLCAWSWLGGYEQYFGPGTRLTVT.

The gene calls are TRBV5-1 and TRBJ2-5, with 9 bases matching TRBD2. The CDR3 runs 15 residues. V lost 2 bases to trimming and J lost 4 bases; unmatched junction nucleotides: 6. Germline V gives CDR1 SGHRS, CDR2 YFSETQ. The CDR3 loop reads CASSFALAGTETQYF. The CDR3, as DNA: TGCGCCAGCAGCTTCGCGCTAGCGGGGACAGAGACCCAGTACTTC.

The V call is TRBV4-3, the J call TRBJ1-5, with 9 bases aligning to TRBD1. The CDR3 has 17 residues. The germline CDR1 and CDR2 sequences are LGHNA and YSLEER. V trimming: 3 bases; J trimming: 3 bases; junction bases outside the gene matches: 9. The CDR3 loop is CASSQHAGQGNNQPQHF. CDR3 DNA sequence: TGCGCCAGCAGCCAGCACGCGGGACAGGGCAACAATCAGCCCCAGCATTTT.

The chain has TRBV5-6 and TRBJ2-2; D perhaps matches TRBD1 (5 bases). Per germline, CDR1 SGHDT and CDR2 YYEEEE. The CDR3 length is 14 residues. Trimming pared 1 base from V and 6 bases from J, leaving 10 bases between. CDR3 sequence reads: CASSLYGRAGELFF. The CDR3 coding sequence is TGTGCCAGCAGCTTGTACGGCAGGGCCGGGGAGCTGTTTTTT.